This T cell receptor (beta chain) is drawn from a study of OX40 agonist ivuxolimab in advanced cancers. Study-level background: The dose-escalation cohort had hepatocellular carcinoma, melanoma, renal cell or head and neck cancer. Participants could have had prior anti-PD-1, anti-PD-L1 or anti-CTLA-4 therapy, and less than 45% had some.

In regard to this clone: Its antigen remains unidentified.

Method: immunoSEQ multiplex PCR; TCRdb's copy keeps in-frame clones and lacks some. The sample records tens of thousands of clones, roughly 92% being singletons. The germline CDR1 and CDR2 sequences are SGHRS and YFSETQ. CDR3 length equals 19 residues. With 0 bases clipped from V and 2 bases from J, the junction kept 11 bases outside the gene matches. Study observations and caveats: CD8+ T cells were the subset that, on average, had more expanded clones than CD4+.

The sequence was collected from an adult with an advanced solid tumor such as melanoma, head and neck, liver or kidney cancer. The chain is built from TRBV5-1 and TRBJ2-3; 11 nucleotides line up with TRBD2. Sample: CD4+ or CD8+ T cells sorted from blood, taken in a trial of the OX40 agonist ivuxolimab. As DNA, the CDR3 is TGCGCCAGCAGCTTGGAGTATGAGGGGACTAGCGGATTCACAGATACGCAGTATTTT. Translated, it gives CASSLEYEGTSGFTDTQYF. The full variable domain, in which reference TRBV5-1 and TRBJ2-3 provide the parts outside the CDR3, is KAGVTQTPRYLIKTRGQQVTLSCSPISGHRSVSWYQQTPGQGLQFLFEYFSETQRNKGNFPGRFSGRQFSNSRSEMNVSTLELGDSALYLCASSLEYEGTSGFTDTQYFGPGTRLTVL.